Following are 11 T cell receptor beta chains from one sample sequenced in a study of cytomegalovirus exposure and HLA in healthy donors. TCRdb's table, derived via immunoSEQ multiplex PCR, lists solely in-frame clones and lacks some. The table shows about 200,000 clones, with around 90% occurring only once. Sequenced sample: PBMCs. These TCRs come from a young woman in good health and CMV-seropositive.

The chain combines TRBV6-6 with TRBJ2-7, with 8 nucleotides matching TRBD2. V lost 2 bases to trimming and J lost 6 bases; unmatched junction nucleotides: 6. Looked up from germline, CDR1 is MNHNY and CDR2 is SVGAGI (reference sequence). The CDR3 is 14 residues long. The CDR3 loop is CASSYRLAYFEQYF. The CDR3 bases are TGTGCCAGCAGTTACCGACTAGCGTATTTCGAGCAGTACTTC.

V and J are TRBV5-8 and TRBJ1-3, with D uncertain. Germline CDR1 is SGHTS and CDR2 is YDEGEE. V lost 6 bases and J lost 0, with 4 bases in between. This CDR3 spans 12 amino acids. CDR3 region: CASTGSGNTIYF. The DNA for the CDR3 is TGTGCCAGCACCGGCTCTGGAAACACCATATATTTT.

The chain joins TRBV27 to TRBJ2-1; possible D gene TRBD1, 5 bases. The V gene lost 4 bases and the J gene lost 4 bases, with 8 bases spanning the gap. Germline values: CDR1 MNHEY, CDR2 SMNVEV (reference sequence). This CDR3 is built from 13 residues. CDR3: CASSSRQYNEQFF. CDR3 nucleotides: TGTGCCAGCAGTTCCCGACAGTACAATGAGCAGTTCTTC.

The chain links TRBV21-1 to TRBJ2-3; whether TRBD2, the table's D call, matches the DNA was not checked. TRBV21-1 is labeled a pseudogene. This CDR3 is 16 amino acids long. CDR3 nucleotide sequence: TGTGCCAGCAGCAAATGGGCTAGCGGGAGACCCGATACGCAGTATTTT. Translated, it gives CASSKWASGRPDTQYF.

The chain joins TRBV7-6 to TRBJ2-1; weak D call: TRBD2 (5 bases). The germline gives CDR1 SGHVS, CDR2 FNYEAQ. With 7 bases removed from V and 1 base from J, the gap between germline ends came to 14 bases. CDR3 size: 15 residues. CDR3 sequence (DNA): TGTGCCAGCAAAAGCGGCCACGAATCCTACAATGAGCAGTTCTTC. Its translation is CASKSGHESYNEQFF.

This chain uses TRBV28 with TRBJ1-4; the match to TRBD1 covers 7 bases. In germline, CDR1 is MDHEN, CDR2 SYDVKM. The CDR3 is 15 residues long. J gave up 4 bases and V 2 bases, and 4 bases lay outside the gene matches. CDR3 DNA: TGTGCCAGCAGTTTAGGAGGGACAGTTAATGAAAAACTGTTTTTT. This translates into CASSLGGTVNEKLFF. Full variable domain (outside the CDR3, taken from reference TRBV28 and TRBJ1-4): DVKVTQSSRYLVKRTGEKVFLECVQDMDHENMFWYRQDPGLGLRLIYFSYDVKMKEKGDIPEGYSVSREKKERFSLILESASTNQTSMYLCASSLGGTVNEKLFFGSGTQLSVL.

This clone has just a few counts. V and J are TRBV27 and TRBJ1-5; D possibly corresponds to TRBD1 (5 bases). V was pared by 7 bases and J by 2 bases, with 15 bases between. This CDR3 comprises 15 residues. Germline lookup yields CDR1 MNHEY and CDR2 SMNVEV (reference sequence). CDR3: CASTQWGSGNQPQHF. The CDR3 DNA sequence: TGTGCCAGCACCCAATGGGGCAGTGGCAATCAGCCCCAGCATTTT.

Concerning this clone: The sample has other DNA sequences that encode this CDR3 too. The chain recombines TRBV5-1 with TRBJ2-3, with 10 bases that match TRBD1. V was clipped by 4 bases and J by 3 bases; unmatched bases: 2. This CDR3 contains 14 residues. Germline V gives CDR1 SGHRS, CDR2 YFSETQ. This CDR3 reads CASSPDRGTDTQYF. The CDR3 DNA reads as TGCGCCAGCAGCCCGGACAGGGGGACAGATACGCAGTATTTT.

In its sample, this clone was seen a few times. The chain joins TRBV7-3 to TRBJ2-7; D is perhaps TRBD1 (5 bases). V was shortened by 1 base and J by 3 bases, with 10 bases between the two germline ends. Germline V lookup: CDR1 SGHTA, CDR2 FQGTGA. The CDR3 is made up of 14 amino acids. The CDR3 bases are TGTGCCAGCAGCTTAAGTCCCAGGGACTACGAGCAGTACTTC. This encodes CASSLSPRDYEQYF. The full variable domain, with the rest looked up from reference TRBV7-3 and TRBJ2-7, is GAGVSQTPSNKVTEKGKYVELRCDPISGHTALYWYRQSLGQGPEFLIYFQGTGAADDSGLPNDRFFAVRPEGSVSTLKIQRTERGDSAVYLCASSLSPRDYEQYFGPGTRLTVT.

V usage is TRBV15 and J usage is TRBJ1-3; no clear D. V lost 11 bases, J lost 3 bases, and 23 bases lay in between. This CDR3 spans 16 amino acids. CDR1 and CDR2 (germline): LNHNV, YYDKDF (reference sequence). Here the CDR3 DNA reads TGTGCCGTCGGGATTAGCGCCGGTAAACTTGGAAACACCATATATTTT. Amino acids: CAVGISAGKLGNTIYF. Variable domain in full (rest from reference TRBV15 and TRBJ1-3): DAMVIQNPRYQVTQFGKPVTLSCSQTLNHNVMYWYQQKSSQAPKLLFHYYDKDFNNEADTPDNFQSRRPNTSFCFLDIRSPGLGDTAMYLCAVGISAGKLGNTIYFGEGSWLTVV.

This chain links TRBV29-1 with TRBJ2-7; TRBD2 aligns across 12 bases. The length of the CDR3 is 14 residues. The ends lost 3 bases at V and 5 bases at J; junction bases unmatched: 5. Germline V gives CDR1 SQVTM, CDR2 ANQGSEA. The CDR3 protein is CSVDAGLAGHEQYF. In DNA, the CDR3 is TGCAGCGTTGACGCGGGACTAGCGGGTCACGAGCAGTACTTC.